This TCR beta chain was documented in a study of control samples from healthy donors and cancer patients. Trimming pared 0 bases from V and 4 bases from J, leaving 6 bases between. This CDR3 has 13 residues. Some clones are missing from TCRdb's copy, which holds only in-frame ones; the method was immunoSEQ multiplex PCR. The table includes around 89,000 clones, 82% detected once. This receptor was taken from a woman aged 60 to 75 in good health. Material: blood. The rearrangement uses TRBV23-1 and TRBJ1-2; no clear D gene. TRBV23-1 is an ORF, with its function uncertain. CDR3 residues: CASSQSRLYGYTF. The CDR3 DNA is TGCGCCAGCAGTCAATCTCGGCTCTATGGCTACACCTTC.